The 27 T cell receptor beta chains in this list originate from one sample, sequenced in a study of regulatory T cells in long-lasting Graves disease. As for time point: persistent/refractory GD, antithyroid drugs over 5 years with positive TRAb. Construction of the TCR library relied on RNA isolated from PBMCs. iRepertoire HTBI primers and Arm-PCR of CDR3 regions built TCR beta libraries. Each CDR3 protein is one row after TCRdb ran MiXCR on the multiplex PCR reads. The sample lists around 450,000 distinct CDR3 sequences; 20% to 25% were seen once. Sequences were derived from peripheral blood mononuclear cells (PBMCs), sampled when the disease was refractory, from a patient treated with antithyroid drugs. The receptors were sampled from a female donor with Graves disease.

The table lists this clonotype with a few counts. The V gene is TRBV19, the J gene TRBJ1-5, with D maybe TRBD1 (5 bases). The germline V gene encodes CDR1 LNHDA and CDR2 SQIVND (reference sequence). CDR3 length equals 16 residues. V was trimmed by 8 bases and J by 2 bases, leaving 19 bases between them. CDR3 sequence (DNA): TGTGCCAGTGGACTAACGGGGGTTAGCGGCAATCAGCCCCAGCATTTT. Encoded protein: CASGLTGVSGNQPQHF. Together with reference TRBV19 and TRBJ1-5, the CDR3 gives the full variable domain: DGGITQSPKYLFRKEGQNVTLSCEQNLNHDAMYWYRQDPGQGLRLIYYSQIVNDFQKGDIAEGYSVSREKKESFPLTVTSAQKNPTAFYLCASGLTGVSGNQPQHFGDGTRLSIL.

The sample holds many counts of this clonotype. The V call is TRBV12-3 or TRBV12-4, the J call TRBJ1-4; tentative D call: TRBD1 (6 bases). The V and J ends lost 0 bases and 7 bases respectively, with 12 bases between them. The CDR3 extends over 15 amino acids. Here the CDR3 DNA reads TGTGCCAGCAGTTTAGCCACAGGGTTCAGTGAAAAACTGTTTTTT. It encodes CASSLATGFSEKLFF.

This clonotype came up once. The CDR3 spells CSVERDLRGGELFF. The CDR3 DNA sequence: TGCAGCGTTGAGCGGGACCTGCGGGGCGGGGAGCTGTTTTTT. The V and J genes are TRBV29-1 and TRBJ2-2, with D perhaps matching TRBD2 (6 bases). Deletions cut 3 bases from V and 7 bases from J, with 15 bases between. CDR3 size: 14 residues. The germline V gene encodes CDR1 SQVTM and CDR2 ANQGSEA.

V and J are TRBV5-1 and TRBJ1-2; 9 nucleotides align to TRBD1. Trimming cost V 4 bases and J 5 bases; bases outside gene matches: 6. The CDR3 is made up of 14 amino acids. CDR1 and CDR2 from the germline V gene are SGHRS and YFSETQ. DNA for the CDR3: TGCGCCAGCAGCGTACCGGGACAGGGTTATGGCTACACCTTC. Encoded protein: CASSVPGQGYGYTF.

This clonotype appeared many times. The V gene is TRBV11-2, the J gene TRBJ1-2; D remains ambiguous. This CDR3 region has 14 residues. V lost 1 base and J 4 bases, leaving 10 bases between the germline ends. In germline, CDR1 is SGHAT, CDR2 FQNNGV. In DNA form, the CDR3 reads TGTGCCAGCAGCTTAGCCAGAAACAGCTATGGCTACACCTTC. Protein: CASSLARNSYGYTF.

The chain has TRBV28 and TRBJ2-1, with D unresolved. Trimming pared 3 bases from V and 0 bases from J, leaving 18 bases between. The CDR3 runs 18 residues. Germline CDR1 and CDR2: MDHEN and SYDVKM. Here the CDR3 reads CASSFAGRRPNSYNEQFF. CDR3 bases: TGTGCCAGCAGTTTTGCCGGTAGGCGCCCAAACTCCTACAATGAGCAGTTCTTC. The full variable domain, rest sourced from reference TRBV28 and TRBJ2-1, is DVKVTQSSRYLVKRTGEKVFLECVQDMDHENMFWYRQDPGLGLRLIYFSYDVKMKEKGDIPEGYSVSREKKERFSLILESASTNQTSMYLCASSFAGRRPNSYNEQFFGPGTRLTVL.

Ten or more counts support this clonotype. CDR3 residues: CASSLELYGYTF. CDR3 nucleotide sequence: TGTGCCAGCAGTTTGGAGCTTTATGGCTACACCTTC. The chain combines TRBV12-3 or TRBV12-4 with TRBJ1-2; D ambiguous. This CDR3 spans 12 amino acids. The ends were cut back, 3 bases at V and 5 bases at J, with 7 bases in the middle.

The table lists this clonotype with a few counts. The chain links TRBV10-3 to TRBJ1-3; D not certain. The V and J ends lost 5 bases and 0 bases respectively, with 14 bases between them. This CDR3 has 16 residues. The germline V gene has CDR1 ENHRY and CDR2 SYGVKD. The CDR3 DNA reads TGTGCCATCAGTCTAACGGACGGCTCCTCTGGAAACACCATATATTTT. This gives the protein CAISLTDGSSGNTIYF.

CDR3: CASSLDGQWGYEQYF. The CDR3 DNA reads TGCGCCAGCAGCTTGGACGGACAGTGGGGCTACGAGCAGTACTTC. This chain joins TRBV5-1 and TRBJ2-7, with D perhaps matching TRBD1 (6 bases). Germline CDR1 is SGHRS and CDR2 is YFSETQ. The V and J ends lost 0 bases and 3 bases respectively, with 13 bases between them. This CDR3 has 15 amino acids.

The chain joins TRBV20-1 to TRBJ1-4; D not resolved. The CDR3 covers 15 residues. V was shortened by 6 bases and J by 6 bases, with 20 bases between the two germline ends. Germline V lookup: CDR1 DFQATT, CDR2 SNEGSKA (reference sequence). CDR3 nucleotides: TGCAGTGCCCAAGGACGCGATTCCCTCTATGAAAAACTGTTTTTT. Amino acid sequence: CSAQGRDSLYEKLFF.

This clonotype showed up many times. The chain uses TRBV2 and TRBJ1-4; 8 nucleotides line up with TRBD1. The CDR3 runs 14 residues. Germline V gene sequence: CDR1 SNHLY, CDR2 FYNNEI. The trim removed 2 bases at V and 5 bases at J, leaving 1 base unmatched. CDR3 sequence: CASSESGGNEKLFF. CDR3 in DNA: TGTGCCAGCAGTGAATCAGGGGGCAATGAAAAACTGTTTTTT. The complete variable domain, with remaining parts taken from reference TRBV2 and TRBJ1-4, reads EPEVTQTPSHQVTQMGQEVILRCVPISNHLYFYWYRQILGQKVEFLVSFYNNEISEKSEIFDDQFSVERPDGSNFTLKIRSTKLEDSAMYFCASSESGGNEKLFFGSGTQLSVL.

This clonotype was seen at least ten times. The chain recombines TRBV7-2 with TRBJ1-5, with TRBD1 matching 7 bases. CDR1 is SGHTA and CDR2 is FQGNSA in the germline V gene. CDR3 size: 15 residues. Trimming cost V 4 bases and J 5 bases; bases outside gene matches: 8. In DNA form, the CDR3 reads TGTGCCAGCAGCTACGGACAGGCCCCGCATCAGCCCCAGCATTTT. It yields the protein CASSYGQAPHQPQHF.

This clonotype was observed a few times. This chain's CDR3 is CASSSSSDLPYQETQYF. The CDR3 nucleotides read TGTGCCAGCAGCTCTTCCTCGGACCTACCGTACCAAGAGACCCAGTACTTC. The chain has TRBV12-3 or TRBV12-4 and TRBJ2-5; D uncertain. V was cut by 6 bases and J by 0 bases, with 20 bases left in between. The CDR3 loop spans 17 amino acids.

The chain combines TRBV19 with TRBJ2-7; D is unresolved. V was pared by 0 bases and J by 6 bases, with 15 bases between. The CDR3 totals 15 residues. The germline V gene has CDR1 LNHDA and CDR2 SQIVND (reference sequence). CDR3 sequence reads: CASSIDPAAPSEQYF. The CDR3 nucleotides read TGTGCCAGTAGTATAGATCCGGCAGCGCCTTCCGAGCAGTACTTC.

The chain combines TRBV9 with TRBJ1-3; TRBD1 matches 7 bases. The junction had 6 bases not matched to a gene; V was cut back by 2 bases and J by 4 bases. The CDR3 has 15 residues. CDR1 and CDR2 (germline): SGDLS, YYNGEE. DNA for the CDR3: TGTGCCAGCAGCGTCGAGGGGGCGCGAGGAAACACCATATATTTT. Residues: CASSVEGARGNTIYF.

This clonotype came up a few times. The chain uses TRBV19 and TRBJ1-5; D is unclear. The germline CDR1 and CDR2 sequences are LNHDA and SQIVND (reference sequence). This CDR3 is 15 amino acids long. V dropped 4 bases and J dropped 1 base, with 11 bases sitting between them. The CDR3 spells CASSSFNPSNQPQHF. In DNA, the CDR3 is TGTGCCAGTAGTAGTTTTAACCCCAGCAATCAGCCCCAGCATTTT.

This clonotype occurred a few times. The chain carries TRBV28 and TRBJ2-3; D unresolved. V lost 5 bases and J lost 11, with 11 bases in between. CDR1 and CDR2 (germline): MDHEN, SYDVKM. This CDR3 is 11 amino acids long. In nucleotides, the CDR3 is TGTGCCAGCAGTCCGTGGAGAGTGCAGTATTTT. Translated, it gives CASSPWRVQYF.

Regarding this clonotype: This could be a read error, since a much larger clone is one nucleotide away. The CDR3 is CASSKSKEAQYF. The CDR3 bases are TGTGCCAGCAGTAAGTCAAAAGAGGCCCAGTACTTC. The genes are TRBV28 and TRBJ2-5; no reliable D call. Germline V gene data show CDR1 as MDHEN and CDR2 as SYDVKM. The CDR3 is made up of 12 amino acids.

This clonotype was seen repeatedly, ten times or more. The chain carries TRBV6-1 and TRBJ1-5; D call uncertain. Germline CDR1 MNHNS, CDR2 SASEGT. Trimming left V 6 bases short and J 4 bases short, with 19 bases between. The CDR3 contains 16 residues. The CDR3 DNA follows: TGTGCCAGCAGCCCTACCCACCAGATCGGTAATCAGCCCCAGCATTTT. Encoded protein: CASSPTHQIGNQPQHF.

This clonotype was seen more than once but under ten times. This chain uses TRBV24-1 with TRBJ2-2; D is perhaps TRBD2 (5 bases). There are 15 residues in the CDR3. CDR1 is KGHDR, CDR2 SFDVKD, per germline. Trimming took 5 bases from V and 1 from J, leaving 10 bases between them. CDR3 bases: TGTGCCACCAGTGTCAGCGGCATGAACACCGGGGAGCTGTTTTTT. Protein sequence: CATSVSGMNTGELFF.

The J gene is TRBJ2-2, the V gene TRBV28; no definite D call. Trimming left V 4 bases short and J 6 bases short, with 12 bases between. The CDR3 is 14 residues long. Germline V CDR1 and CDR2: MDHEN, SYDVKM. CDR3 region: CASSWSGYPGELFF. The CDR3 DNA reads as TGTGCCAGCAGTTGGTCTGGGTACCCCGGGGAGCTGTTTTTT.

The V gene is TRBV5-6, the J gene TRBJ1-5; D is unresolved. The CDR3 has 14 amino acids. V lost 1 base to trimming and J lost 9 bases, with 14 bases between them. Looked up from germline, CDR1 is SGHDT and CDR2 is YYEEEE. The CDR3 DNA reads TGTGCCAGCAGCTTGATGGAGGGCGCGGGGCCCCAGCATTTT. It translates to CASSLMEGAGPQHF.

At least ten counts were recorded for this clonotype. The rearrangement joins TRBV27 to TRBJ1-5, with 8 positions matching TRBD1. After removal of 6 bases from V and 3 bases from J, the junction contained 4 bases not matched to a gene. The CDR3 sequence is 14 residues long. From germline, CDR1 is MNHEY and CDR2 SMNVEV (reference sequence). CDR3 bases: TGTGCCAGCAGCCCGACAGGGGACAATCAGCCCCAGCATTTT. Its protein product is CASSPTGDNQPQHF.

This clonotype was counted only a few times. The V call is TRBV25-1, the J call TRBJ1-5; D perhaps matches TRBD1 (5 bases). With 1 base removed from V and 6 bases from J, the gap between germline ends came to 13 bases. Looked up from germline, CDR1 is MGHDK and CDR2 is SYGVNS. The CDR3 has 15 residues. The DNA for the CDR3 is TGTGCCAGCAGTGAATTTGGAGGGGTCAGTCAGCCCCAGCATTTT. Encoded protein: CASSEFGGVSQPQHF. The variable domain in full, with the rest retrieved from reference TRBV25-1 and TRBJ1-5, is EADIYQTPRYLVIGTGKKITLECSQTMGHDKMYWYQQDPGMELHLIHYSYGVNSTEKGDLSSESTVSRIRTEHFPLTLESARPSHTSQYLCASSEFGGVSQPQHFGDGTRLSIL.

This clonotype has ten or more counts. DNA of the CDR3: TGTGCCAGCAGCCAGGGACCGATCCAAGAGACCCAGTACTTC. Translated, it gives CASSQGPIQETQYF. The chain is built from TRBV11-2 and TRBJ2-5, with D perhaps given as TRBD1 or TRBD2 (5 bases each). Germline assignment: CDR1 SGHAT and CDR2 FQNNGV. The CDR3 runs 14 residues. Between the trimmed V and J ends, which lost 5 bases and 1 base, there was a span of 11 bases.

The chain combines TRBV10-3 with TRBJ1-3; 7 bases are a match to TRBD1. The V segment lost 0 bases and the J segment 0 bases; nucleotides outside the gene matches: 5. The CDR3 runs 17 residues. Per germline, CDR1 ENHRY and CDR2 SYGVKD. The CDR3 DNA reads TGTGCCATCAGTGAGTCGAGGGACAGAGTCTCTGGAAACACCATATATTTT. It encodes CAISESRDRVSGNTIYF.

The J gene is TRBJ1-5, the V gene TRBV6-1, with D maybe TRBD1 (5 bases). Germline V gives CDR1 MNHNS, CDR2 SASEGT. CDR3 size: 15 residues. V gave up 6 bases and J gave up 1 base, with 13 bases separating them. CDR3 coding DNA: TGTGCCAGCAGCGTACGCAGGGACAGCAATCAGCCCCAGCATTTT. The encoded protein is CASSVRRDSNQPQHF.